The 3 T cell receptor beta chains in this list originate from one sample, sequenced in a study of shared clonotypes between healthy human individuals. Sequencing used immunoSEQ multiplex PCR; TCRdb keeps in-frame clones, though not all of them. The repertoire includes millions of clones, approximately 94% of them detected once, and over 0.12% sits in the top ten. The source material was naive CD4+ T cells sorted from blood. Subset given: CD45RA+ positively selected. The receptor set was obtained from a man younger than 35 in good health.

This clone was picked up one time. This chain joins TRBV7-9 and TRBJ1-5; TRBD1 is a possible D gene (5 bases). There are 14 residues in the CDR3. In germline, CDR1 is SEHNR, CDR2 FQNEAQ (reference sequence). V was shortened by 1 base and J by 6 bases, with 10 bases between the two germline ends. CDR3 in amino acids: CASSLGGASQPQHF. In nucleotides, the CDR3 is TGTGCCAGCAGCTTAGGAGGGGCGAGTCAGCCCCAGCATTTT. Full variable domain (remainder filled in from reference TRBV7-9 and TRBJ1-5): DTGVSQNPRHKITKRGQNVTFRCDPISEHNRLYWYRQTLGQGPEFLTYFQNEAQLEKSRLLSDRFSAERPKGSFSTLEIQRTEQGDSAMYLCASSLGGASQPQHFGDGTRLSIL.

The chain recombines TRBV5-1 with TRBJ2-7, with D possibly called TRBD1 or TRBD2 (5 bases each). The V gene's germline CDR1 is SGHRS and CDR2 YFSETQ. The CDR3 runs to 15 residues. V gave up 4 bases and J gave up 6 bases, with 20 bases separating them. The CDR3 DNA reads as TGCGCCAGCAGCCGTTCCGGGACCTCCATGACCGAGCAGTACTTC. Its translation: CASSRSGTSMTEQYF.

This rearrangement joins TRBV9 to TRBJ2-2; D gene unclear. Trimming left V 0 bases short and J 1 base short, with 10 bases between. In germline, CDR1 is SGDLS, CDR2 YYNGEE. The CDR3 has 16 residues. CDR3 residues: CASSVGFRGNTGELFF. CDR3 coding DNA: TGTGCCAGCAGCGTAGGGTTCCGAGGGAACACCGGGGAGCTGTTTTTT.